Sequencing of this T cell receptor beta chain was carried out in a study of OX40 agonist ivuxolimab in advanced cancers. Clones were read by immunoSEQ multiplex PCR, and TCRdb kept only the in-frame ones, dropping some. Among tens of thousands of clones listed, roughly 91% were seen once. Germline CDR1 ENHRY, CDR2 SYGVKD. V was trimmed by 4 bases and J by 4 bases, leaving 23 bases between them. This CDR3 is built from 18 residues. V is TRBV10-3 and J is TRBJ2-1; either TRBD1 or TRBD2 may fit D (6 bases each). The sequenced sample was CD4+ or CD8+ T cells sorted from blood, obtained in a trial of the OX40 agonist ivuxolimab. The origin of this receptor is an adult with an advanced solid tumor such as melanoma, head and neck, liver or kidney cancer. CDR3 protein: CAISAGIGTRGGYNEQFF. CDR3 bases: TGTGCCATCAGTGCCGGAATTGGGACTCGAGGGGGTTACAATGAGCAGTTCTTC.